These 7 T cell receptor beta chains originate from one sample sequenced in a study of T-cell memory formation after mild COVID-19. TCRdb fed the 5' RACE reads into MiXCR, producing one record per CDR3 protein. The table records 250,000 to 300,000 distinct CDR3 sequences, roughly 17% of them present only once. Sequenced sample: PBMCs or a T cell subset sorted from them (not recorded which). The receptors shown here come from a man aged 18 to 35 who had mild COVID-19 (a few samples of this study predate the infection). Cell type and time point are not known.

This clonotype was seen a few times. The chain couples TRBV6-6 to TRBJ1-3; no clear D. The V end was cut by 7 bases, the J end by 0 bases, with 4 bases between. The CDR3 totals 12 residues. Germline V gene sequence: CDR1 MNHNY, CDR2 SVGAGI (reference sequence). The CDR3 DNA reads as TGTGCCAGCATGAGCTCTGGAAACACCATATATTTT. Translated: CASMSSGNTIYF.

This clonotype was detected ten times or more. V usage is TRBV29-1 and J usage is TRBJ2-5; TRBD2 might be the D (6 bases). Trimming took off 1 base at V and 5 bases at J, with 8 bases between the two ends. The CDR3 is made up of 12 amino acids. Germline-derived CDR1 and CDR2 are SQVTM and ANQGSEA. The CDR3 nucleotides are TGCAGCGTTGAAGGGGGGGTGGAGACCCAGTACTTC. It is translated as CSVEGGVETQYF.

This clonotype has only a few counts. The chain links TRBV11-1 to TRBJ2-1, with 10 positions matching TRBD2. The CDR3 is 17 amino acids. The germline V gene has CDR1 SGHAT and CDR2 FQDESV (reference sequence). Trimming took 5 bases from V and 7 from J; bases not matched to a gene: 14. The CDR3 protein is CASSPASSGGSRNEQFF. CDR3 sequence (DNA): TGTGCCAGCAGCCCCGCGTCTAGCGGGGGCTCAAGGAATGAGCAGTTCTTC.

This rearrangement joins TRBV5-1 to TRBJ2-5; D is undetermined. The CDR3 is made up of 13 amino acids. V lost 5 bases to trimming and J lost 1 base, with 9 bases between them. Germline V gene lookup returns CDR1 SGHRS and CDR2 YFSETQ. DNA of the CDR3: TGCGCCAGCAGTTCGCGACCCCAAGAGACCCAGTACTTC. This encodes CASSSRPQETQYF.

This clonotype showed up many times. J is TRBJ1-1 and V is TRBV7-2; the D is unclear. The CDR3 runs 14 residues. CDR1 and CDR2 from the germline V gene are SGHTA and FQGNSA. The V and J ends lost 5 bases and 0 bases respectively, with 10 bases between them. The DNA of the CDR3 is TGTGCCAGCAGCCTCCGGGCCCTGAACACTGAAGCTTTCTTT. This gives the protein CASSLRALNTEAFF.

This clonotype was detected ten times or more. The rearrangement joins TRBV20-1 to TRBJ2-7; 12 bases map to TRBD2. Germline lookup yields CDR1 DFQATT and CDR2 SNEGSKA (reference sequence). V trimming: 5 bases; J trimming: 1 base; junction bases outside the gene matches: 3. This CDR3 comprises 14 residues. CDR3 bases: TGCAGTGCTCTAGCGGGGGGGCTTTCCTACGAGCAGTACGTC. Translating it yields CSALAGGLSYEQYV.

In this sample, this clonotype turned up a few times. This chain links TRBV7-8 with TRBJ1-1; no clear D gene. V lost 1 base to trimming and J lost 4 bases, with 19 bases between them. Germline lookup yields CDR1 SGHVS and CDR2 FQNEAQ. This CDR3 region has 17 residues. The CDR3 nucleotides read TGTGCCAGCAGCTTAGTGCGAGGAAAGGATTTGGGCACTGAAGCTTTCTTT. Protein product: CASSLVRGKDLGTEAFF.